This T cell receptor beta chain was profiled in a study of T cells in Graves' hyperthyroidism and ophthalmopathy. This CDR3 is built from 14 residues. Germline loops: CDR1 SGDLS, CDR2 YYNGEE. V was trimmed by 1 base and J by 4 bases, leaving 11 bases between them. There are a few counts of this clonotype. Researchers took RNA transcripts and amplified the TCR beta CDR3 regions from them. The primer set for the first-round RT-PCR of the TCR CDR3 was HTBI. TCRdb used MiXCR to reprocess the multiplex PCR reads, holding one entry per CDR3 protein. The sample lists about 300,000 distinct CDR3 sequences; roughly an eighth were seen once.

The rearrangement uses TRBV9 and TRBJ1-2; D is perhaps TRBD1 (5 bases). Sequences were obtained from blood. This receptor was obtained from a woman between 40 and 50 years old with Graves' hyperthyroidism. The CDR3 nucleotides read TGTGCCAGCAGCGTACAGGGATCCCCCTATGGCTACACCTTC. Its translation: CASSVQGSPYGYTF. Drawing the rest from reference TRBV9 and TRBJ1-2, the complete variable domain is DSGVTQTPKHLITATGQRVTLRCSPRSGDLSVYWYQQSLDQGLQFLIQYYNGEERAKGNILERFSAQQFPDLHSELNLSSLELGDSALYFCASSVQGSPYGYTFGSGTRLTVV.